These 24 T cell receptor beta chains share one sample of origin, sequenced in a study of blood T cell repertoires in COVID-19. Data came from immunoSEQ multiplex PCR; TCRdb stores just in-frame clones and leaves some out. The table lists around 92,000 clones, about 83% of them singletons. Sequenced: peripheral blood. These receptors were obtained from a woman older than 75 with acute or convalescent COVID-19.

Here the CDR3 DNA reads TGTGCCAGCAGGTCAGGGACAGGGGTCGGAAACACCATATATTTT. This encodes CASRSGTGVGNTIYF. The chain employs TRBV6-5 and TRBJ1-3; 10 bases are shared with TRBD1. CDR3 size: 15 residues. CDR1 MNHEY and CDR2 SVGAGI come from the germline V gene. V trimming: 6 bases; J trimming: 4 bases; junction bases outside the gene matches: 6.

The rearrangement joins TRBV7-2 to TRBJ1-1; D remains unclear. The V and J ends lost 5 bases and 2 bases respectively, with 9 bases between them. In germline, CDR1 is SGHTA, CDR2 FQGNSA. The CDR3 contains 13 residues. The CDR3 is CASSPSVNTEAFF. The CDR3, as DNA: TGTGCCAGCAGCCCATCGGTCAACACTGAAGCTTTCTTT.

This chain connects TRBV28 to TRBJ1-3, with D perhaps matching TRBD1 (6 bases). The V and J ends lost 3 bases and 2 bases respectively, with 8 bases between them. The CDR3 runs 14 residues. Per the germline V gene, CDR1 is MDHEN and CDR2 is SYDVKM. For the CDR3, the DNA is TGTGCCAGCAGTTTGGGGGCGGCTGGAAACACCATATATTTT. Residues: CASSLGAAGNTIYF.

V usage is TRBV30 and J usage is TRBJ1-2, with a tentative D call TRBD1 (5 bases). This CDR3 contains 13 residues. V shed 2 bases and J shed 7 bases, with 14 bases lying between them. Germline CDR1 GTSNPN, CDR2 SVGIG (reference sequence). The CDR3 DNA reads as TGTGCCTGGAGTCTAGCGGGGCGGGGTGGCTACACCTTC. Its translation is CAWSLAGRGGYTF. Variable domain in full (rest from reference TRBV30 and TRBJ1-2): SQTIHQWPATLVQPVGSPLSLECTVEGTSNPNLYWYRQAAGRGLQLLFYSVGIGQISSEVPQNLSASRPQDRQFILSSKKLLLSDSGFYLCAWSLAGRGGYTFGSGTRLTVV.

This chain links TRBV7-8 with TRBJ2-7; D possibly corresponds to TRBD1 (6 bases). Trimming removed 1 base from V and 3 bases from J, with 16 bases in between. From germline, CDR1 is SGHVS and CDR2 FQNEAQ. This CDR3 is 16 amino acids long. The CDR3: CASSLDSTGHIYEQYF. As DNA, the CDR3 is TGTGCCAGCAGCTTAGATTCCACGGGACACATCTACGAGCAGTACTTC.

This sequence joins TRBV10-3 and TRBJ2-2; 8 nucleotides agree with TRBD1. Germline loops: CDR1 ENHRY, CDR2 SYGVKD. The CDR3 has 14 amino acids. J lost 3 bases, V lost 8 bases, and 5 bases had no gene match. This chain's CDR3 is CAIGQGEDTGELFF. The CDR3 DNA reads TGTGCCATCGGACAGGGTGAGGACACCGGGGAGCTGTTTTTT.

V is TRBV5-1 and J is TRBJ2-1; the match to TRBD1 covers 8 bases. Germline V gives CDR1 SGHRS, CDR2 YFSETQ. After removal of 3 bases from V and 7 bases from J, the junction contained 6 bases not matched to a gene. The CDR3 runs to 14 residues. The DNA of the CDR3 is TGCGCCAGCAGCTCCGGACAGGGTTGGAATGAGCAGTTCTTC. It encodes CASSSGQGWNEQFF. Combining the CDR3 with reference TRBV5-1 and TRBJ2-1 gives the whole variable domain KAGVTQTPRYLIKTRGQQVTLSCSPISGHRSVSWYQQTPGQGLQFLFEYFSETQRNKGNFPGRFSGRQFSNSRSEMNVSTLELGDSALYLCASSSGQGWNEQFFGPGTRLTVL.

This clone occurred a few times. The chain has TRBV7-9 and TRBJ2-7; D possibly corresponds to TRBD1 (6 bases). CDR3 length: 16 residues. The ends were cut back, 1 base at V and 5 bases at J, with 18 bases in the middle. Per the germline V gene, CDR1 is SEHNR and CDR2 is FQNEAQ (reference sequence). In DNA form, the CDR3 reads TGTGCCAGCAGCTTAGTCGGTAGGGGGAAGACGCACGAGCAGTACTTC. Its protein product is CASSLVGRGKTHEQYF. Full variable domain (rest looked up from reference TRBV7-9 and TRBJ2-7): DTGVSQNPRHKITKRGQNVTFRCDPISEHNRLYWYRQTLGQGPEFLTYFQNEAQLEKSRLLSDRFSAERPKGSFSTLEIQRTEQGDSAMYLCASSLVGRGKTHEQYFGPGTRLTVT.

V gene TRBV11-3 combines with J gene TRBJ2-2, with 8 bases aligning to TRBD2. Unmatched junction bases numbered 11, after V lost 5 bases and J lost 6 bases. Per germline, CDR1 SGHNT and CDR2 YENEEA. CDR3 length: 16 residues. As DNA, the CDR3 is TGTGCCAGCAGCCCAGGCGTCGGGAGGGCCCCCGGGGAGCTGTTTTTT. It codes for CASSPGVGRAPGELFF.

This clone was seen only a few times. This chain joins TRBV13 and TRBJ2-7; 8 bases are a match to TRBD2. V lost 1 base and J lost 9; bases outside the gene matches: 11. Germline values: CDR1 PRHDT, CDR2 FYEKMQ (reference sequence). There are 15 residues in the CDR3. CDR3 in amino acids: CASSLALAGYLGQYF. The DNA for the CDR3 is TGTGCCAGCAGCTTAGCTTTAGCGGGATACCTTGGGCAGTACTTC. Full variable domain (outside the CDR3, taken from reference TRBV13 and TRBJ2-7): AAGVIQSPRHLIKEKRETATLKCYPIPRHDTVYWYQQGPGQDPQFLISFYEKMQSDKGSIPDRFSAQQFSDYHSELNMSSLELGDSALYFCASSLALAGYLGQYFGPGTRLTVT.

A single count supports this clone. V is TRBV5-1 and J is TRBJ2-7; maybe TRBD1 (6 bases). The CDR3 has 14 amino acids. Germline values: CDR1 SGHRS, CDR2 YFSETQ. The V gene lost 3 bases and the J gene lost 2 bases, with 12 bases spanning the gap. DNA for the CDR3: TGCGCCAGCAGCTCTCGGACAGACACCTACGAGCAGTACTTC. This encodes CASSSRTDTYEQYF.

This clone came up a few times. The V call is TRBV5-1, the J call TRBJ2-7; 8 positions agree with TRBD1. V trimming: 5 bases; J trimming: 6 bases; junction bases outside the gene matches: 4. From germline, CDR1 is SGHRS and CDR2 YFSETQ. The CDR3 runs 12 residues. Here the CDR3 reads CASRDRDIEQYF. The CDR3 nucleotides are TGCGCCAGCAGGGACAGGGATATCGAGCAGTACTTC.

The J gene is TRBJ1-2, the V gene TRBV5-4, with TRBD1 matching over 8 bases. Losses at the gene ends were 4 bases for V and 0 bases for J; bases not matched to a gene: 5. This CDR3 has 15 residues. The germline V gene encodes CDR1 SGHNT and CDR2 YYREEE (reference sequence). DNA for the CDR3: TGTGCCAGCAGCACAGACAGGGGAGCTAACTATGGCTACACCTTC. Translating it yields CASSTDRGANYGYTF.

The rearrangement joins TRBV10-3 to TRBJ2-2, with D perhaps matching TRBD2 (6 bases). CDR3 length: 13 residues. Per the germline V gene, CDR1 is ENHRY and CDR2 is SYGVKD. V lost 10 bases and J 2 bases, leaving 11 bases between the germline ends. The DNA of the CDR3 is TGTGCCACCCGCGGGGCTAACACCGGGGAGCTGTTTTTT. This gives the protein CATRGANTGELFF.

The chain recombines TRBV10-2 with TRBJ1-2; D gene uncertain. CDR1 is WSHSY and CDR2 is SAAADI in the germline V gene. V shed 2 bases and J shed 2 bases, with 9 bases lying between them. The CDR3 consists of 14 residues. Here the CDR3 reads CASSEEAGNYGYTF. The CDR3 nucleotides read TGCGCCAGCAGTGAGGAGGCGGGGAACTATGGCTACACCTTC.

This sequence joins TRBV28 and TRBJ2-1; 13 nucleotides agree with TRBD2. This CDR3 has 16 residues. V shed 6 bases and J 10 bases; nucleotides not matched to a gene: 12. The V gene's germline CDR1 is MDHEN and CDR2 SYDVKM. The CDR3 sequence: CASRLGLAGEAGEQFF. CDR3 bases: TGTGCCAGCAGACTCGGACTAGCGGGAGAGGCAGGGGAGCAGTTCTTC.

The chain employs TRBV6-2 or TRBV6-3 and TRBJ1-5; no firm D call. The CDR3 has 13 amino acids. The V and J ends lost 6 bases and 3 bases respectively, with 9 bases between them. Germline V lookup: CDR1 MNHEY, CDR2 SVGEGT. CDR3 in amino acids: CASSRSINQPQHF. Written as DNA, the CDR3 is TGTGCCAGCAGCAGGAGTATCAATCAGCCCCAGCATTTT.

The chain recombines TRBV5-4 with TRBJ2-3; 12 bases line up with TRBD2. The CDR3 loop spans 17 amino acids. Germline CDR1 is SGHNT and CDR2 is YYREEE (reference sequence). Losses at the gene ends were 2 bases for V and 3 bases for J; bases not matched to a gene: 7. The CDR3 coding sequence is TGTGCCAGCAGCTTCGCCGCGACTAGCGGGAGTACAGATACGCAGTATTTT. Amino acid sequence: CASSFAATSGSTDTQYF. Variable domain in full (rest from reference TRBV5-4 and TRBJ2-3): ETGVTQSPTHLIKTRGQQVTLRCSSQSGHNTVSWYQQALGQGPQFIFQYYREEENGRGNFPPRFSGLQFPNYSSELNVNALELDDSALYLCASSFAATSGSTDTQYFGPGTRLTVL.

CDR3 protein: CAISESRGGNEQFF. CDR3 nucleotides: TGTGCCATCAGTGAGTCGCGAGGGGGCAATGAGCAGTTCTTC. The chain carries TRBV10-3 and TRBJ2-1; D might be TRBD1 (6 bases). Trimming left V 0 bases short and J 6 bases short, with 9 bases between. The CDR3 spans 14 residues. Germline values: CDR1 ENHRY, CDR2 SYGVKD.

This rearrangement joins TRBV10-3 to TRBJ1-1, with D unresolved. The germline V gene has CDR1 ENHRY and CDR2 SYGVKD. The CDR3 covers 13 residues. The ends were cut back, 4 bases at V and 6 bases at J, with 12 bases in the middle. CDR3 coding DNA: TGTGCCATCAGTGCGGCGGGGTCCTCTGAAGCTTTCTTT. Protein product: CAISAAGSSEAFF.

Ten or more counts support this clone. Here the CDR3 DNA reads TGTGCCAGCAGTGAAATAGGGAGTCAGCCCCAGCATTTT. Translated, it gives CASSEIGSQPQHF. The genes are TRBV6-1 and TRBJ1-5; D unresolved. The germline V gene has CDR1 MNHNS and CDR2 SASEGT. The CDR3 is 13 residues long. V gave up 2 bases and J gave up 6 bases, with 8 bases separating them.

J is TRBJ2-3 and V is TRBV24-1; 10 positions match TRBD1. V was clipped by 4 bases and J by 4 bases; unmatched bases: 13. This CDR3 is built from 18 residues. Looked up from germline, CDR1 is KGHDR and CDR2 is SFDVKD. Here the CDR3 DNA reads TGTGCCACCAGTGACCGCTACCTGACAGGGGGCGGTCCAGATACGCAGTATTTT. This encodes CATSDRYLTGGGPDTQYF.

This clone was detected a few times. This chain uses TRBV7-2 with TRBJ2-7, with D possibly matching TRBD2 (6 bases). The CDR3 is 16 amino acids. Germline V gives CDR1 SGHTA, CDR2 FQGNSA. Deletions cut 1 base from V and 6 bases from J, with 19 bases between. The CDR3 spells CASSLVMGGLIGEQYF. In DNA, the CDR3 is TGTGCCAGCAGCTTAGTGATGGGGGGACTTATAGGCGAGCAGTACTTC.

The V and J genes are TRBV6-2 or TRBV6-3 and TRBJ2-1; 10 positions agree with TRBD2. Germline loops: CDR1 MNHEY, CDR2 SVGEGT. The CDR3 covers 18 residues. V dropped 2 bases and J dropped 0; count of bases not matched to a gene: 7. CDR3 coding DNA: TGTGCCAGCAGTTACACAGCGGGAGGGCTAAGCTCCTACAATGAGCAGTTCTTC. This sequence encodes CASSYTAGGLSSYNEQFF.